Below are 10 T cell receptor beta chains sequenced from a single sample in a study of T cells after yellow fever vaccination. Using its own MiXCR run on the 5' RACE reads, TCRdb lists one record per CDR3 protein. This repertoire shows 450,000 to 600,000 distinct CDR3 sequences, about 13% found once; its top ten account for about 14%. Sequencing used PBMCs, obtained on the day of the yellow fever booster vaccination. The receptor set was obtained from a man aged 25 to 40 who received the YFV17D yellow fever vaccine.

Only a few counts were recorded for this clonotype. This chain connects TRBV28 to TRBJ2-1, with a weak D call TRBD2 (5 bases). Germline CDR1 MDHEN, CDR2 SYDVKM. CDR3 length: 14 residues. Trimming removed 3 bases at V and 7 bases at J, with 13 bases between. CDR3 bases: TGTGCCAGCAGTTTGGGAGCCTCCTGGAATGAGCAGTTCTTC. Residues: CASSLGASWNEQFF.

The V call is TRBV6-2 or TRBV6-3, the J call TRBJ1-1; D ambiguous. Germline V gene data show CDR1 as MNHEY and CDR2 as SVGEGT. The CDR3 is made up of 13 amino acids. The ends were cut back, 5 bases at V and 6 bases at J, with 13 bases in the middle. CDR3 nucleotides: TGTGCCAGCAGTCCCAGAAAATTGGCTGAAGCTTTCTTT. This sequence encodes CASSPRKLAEAFF.

The chain links TRBV20-1 to TRBJ1-5; no clear D gene. V was shortened by 3 bases and J by 0 bases, with 12 bases between the two germline ends. The germline CDR1 and CDR2 sequences are DFQATT and SNEGSKA (reference sequence). CDR3 length: 15 residues. The DNA of the CDR3 is TGCAGTGCTAGGACCCCAACGGATAGCAATCAGCCCCAGCATTTT. It translates to CSARTPTDSNQPQHF.

This clonotype was detected a few times. The gene calls are TRBV6-5 and TRBJ1-1; the D gene is possibly TRBD1 (6 bases). The CDR3 is made up of 11 amino acids. Trimming took 7 bases from V and 8 from J, leaving 11 bases between them. Germline V gene data show CDR1 as MNHEY and CDR2 as SVGAGI. For the CDR3, the DNA is TGTGCCAGCAAACAGGGACTGGAAGCTTTCTTT. This encodes CASKQGLEAFF.

The J gene is TRBJ2-5, the V gene TRBV28, with D possibly being TRBD2 (6 bases). The CDR3 has 13 residues. Trimming took 3 bases from V and 4 from J, leaving 9 bases between them. Germline loops: CDR1 MDHEN, CDR2 SYDVKM. The DNA of the CDR3 is TGTGCCAGCAGTTTGCCTAGCGCAGAGACCCAGTACTTC. Amino acids: CASSLPSAETQYF.

CDR3 in DNA: TGTGCCAGCAGCGTAGCGCCTTTGGACCACCAAGAGACCCAGTACTTC. This translates into CASSVAPLDHQETQYF. The chain recombines TRBV9 with TRBJ2-5; unclear D gene. The CDR3 is made up of 16 amino acids. The germline gives CDR1 SGDLS, CDR2 YYNGEE. V was shortened by 0 bases and J by 0 bases, with 12 bases between the two germline ends.

This clonotype has more than one count but fewer than ten. The chain couples TRBV4-2 to TRBJ1-4; D perhaps matches TRBD1 (6 bases). The CDR3 consists of 14 residues. Trimming pared 8 bases from V and 3 bases from J, leaving 13 bases between. Looked up from germline, CDR1 is LGHNA and CDR2 is YNFKEQ. CDR3 residues: CASGTGLPNEKLFF. The DNA of the CDR3 is TGTGCCAGCGGCACAGGGCTGCCTAATGAAAAACTGTTTTTT.

The table lists this clonotype with a few counts. The chain joins TRBV7-9 to TRBJ2-2; the D gene is possibly TRBD1 (5 bases). Trimming removed 5 bases at V and 7 bases at J, with 17 bases between. CDR1 is SEHNR, CDR2 FQNEAQ, per germline (reference sequence). The CDR3 loop spans 15 amino acids. CDR3 region: CASSPRQHVGGELFF. The CDR3 bases are TGTGCCAGCAGCCCCCGACAGCACGTGGGCGGGGAGCTGTTTTTT. Full variable domain (missing parts from reference TRBV7-9 and TRBJ2-2): DTGVSQNPRHKITKRGQNVTFRCDPISEHNRLYWYRQTLGQGPEFLTYFQNEAQLEKSRLLSDRFSAERPKGSFSTLEIQRTEQGDSAMYLCASSPRQHVGGELFFGEGSRLTVL.

The rearrangement uses TRBV10-3 and TRBJ2-7; TRBD1 matches at 9 bases. Looked up from germline, CDR1 is ENHRY and CDR2 is SYGVKD. Germline trimming cut 2 bases from V and 3 bases from J; bases unmatched to any gene: 8. The CDR3 is made up of 16 amino acids. The CDR3 DNA is TGTGCCATCAGTGAGCAAGGGACAGGGTCGGGCTACGAGCAGTACTTC. Translation gives CAISEQGTGSGYEQYF.

The V call is TRBV20-1, the J call TRBJ2-1, with 7 nucleotides matching TRBD2. The CDR3 consists of 13 residues. Trimming at V came to 6 bases and at J to 12 bases, leaving 14 bases not matched to a gene. CDR1 DFQATT and CDR2 SNEGSKA come from the germline V gene (reference sequence). CDR3 region: CSAIAGTIYGQFF. DNA of the CDR3: TGCAGTGCGATAGCCGGGACTATATATGGGCAGTTCTTC.